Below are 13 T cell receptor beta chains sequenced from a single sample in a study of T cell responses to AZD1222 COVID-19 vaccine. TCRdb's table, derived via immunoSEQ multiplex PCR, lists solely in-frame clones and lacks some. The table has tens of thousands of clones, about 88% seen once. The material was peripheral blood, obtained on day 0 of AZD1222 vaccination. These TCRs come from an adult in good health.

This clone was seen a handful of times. This CDR3 is CASSATGNIQYF. CDR3 in DNA: TGTGCCAGCAGCGCCACGGGGAACATTCAGTACTTC. The chain carries TRBV7-9 and TRBJ2-4; D is possibly TRBD2 (5 bases). This CDR3 has 12 residues. CDR1 is SEHNR, CDR2 FQNEAQ, per germline (reference sequence). Trimming cost V 5 bases and J 7 bases, with 9 bases left between them.

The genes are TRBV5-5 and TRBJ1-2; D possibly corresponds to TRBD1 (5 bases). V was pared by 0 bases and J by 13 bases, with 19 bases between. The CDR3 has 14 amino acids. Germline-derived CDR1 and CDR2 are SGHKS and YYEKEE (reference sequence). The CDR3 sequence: CASSLEGQGLGVTF. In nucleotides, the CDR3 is TGTGCCAGCAGCTTGGAGGGGCAGGGTCTGGGGGTCACCTTC. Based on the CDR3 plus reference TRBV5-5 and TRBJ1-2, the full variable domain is DAGVTQSPTHLIKTRGQQVTLRCSPISGHKSVSWYQQVLGQGPQFIFQYYEKEERGRGNFPDRFSARQFPNYSSELNVNALLLGDSALYLCASSLEGQGLGVTFGSGTRLTVV.

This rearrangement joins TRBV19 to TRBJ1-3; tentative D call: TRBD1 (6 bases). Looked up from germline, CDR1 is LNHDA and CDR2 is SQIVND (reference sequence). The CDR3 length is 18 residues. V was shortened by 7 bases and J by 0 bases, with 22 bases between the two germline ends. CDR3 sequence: CASTQDYRVLSSGNTIYF. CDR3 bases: TGTGCCAGTACCCAAGACTACAGGGTTTTAAGCTCTGGAAACACCATATATTTT.

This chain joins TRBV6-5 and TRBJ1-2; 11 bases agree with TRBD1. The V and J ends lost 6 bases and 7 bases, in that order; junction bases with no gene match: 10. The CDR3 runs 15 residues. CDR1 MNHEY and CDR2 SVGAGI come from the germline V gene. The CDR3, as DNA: TGTGCCAGCAGAAAGGGACAGGGGGAAGGGGTTGGCTACACCTTC. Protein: CASRKGQGEGVGYTF.

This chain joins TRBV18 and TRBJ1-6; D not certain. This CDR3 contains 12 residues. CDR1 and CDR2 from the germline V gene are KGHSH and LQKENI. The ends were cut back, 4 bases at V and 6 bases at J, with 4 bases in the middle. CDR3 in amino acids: CASSLSNSPLHF. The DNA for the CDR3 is TGTGCCAGCTCACTTAGTAATTCACCCCTCCACTTT.

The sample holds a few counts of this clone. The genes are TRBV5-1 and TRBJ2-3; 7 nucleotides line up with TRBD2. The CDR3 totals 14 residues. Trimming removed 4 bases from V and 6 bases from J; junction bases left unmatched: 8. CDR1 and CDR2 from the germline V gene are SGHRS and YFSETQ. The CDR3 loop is CASSLGLSVDTQYF. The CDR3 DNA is TGCGCCAGCAGCCTGGGACTAAGCGTCGATACGCAGTATTTT.

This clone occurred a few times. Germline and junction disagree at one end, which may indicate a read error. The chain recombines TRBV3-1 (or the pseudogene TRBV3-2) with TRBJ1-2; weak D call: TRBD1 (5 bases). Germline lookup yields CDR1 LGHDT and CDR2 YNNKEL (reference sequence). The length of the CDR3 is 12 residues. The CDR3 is CASRKELGASHF. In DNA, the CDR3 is TGTGCCAGCAGGAAAGAACTCGGGGCCTCCCACTTC.

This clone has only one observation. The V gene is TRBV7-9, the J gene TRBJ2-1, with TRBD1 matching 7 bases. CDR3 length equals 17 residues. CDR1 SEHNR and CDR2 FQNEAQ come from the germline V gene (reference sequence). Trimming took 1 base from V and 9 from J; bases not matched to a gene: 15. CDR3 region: CASSLGRGTALEGEQFF. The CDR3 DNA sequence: TGTGCCAGCAGCTTAGGGCGTGGGACAGCCCTCGAGGGTGAGCAGTTCTTC.

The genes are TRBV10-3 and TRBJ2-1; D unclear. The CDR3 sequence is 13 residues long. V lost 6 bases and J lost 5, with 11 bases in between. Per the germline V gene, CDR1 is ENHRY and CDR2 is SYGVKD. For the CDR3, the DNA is TGTGCCATCAGCGCCCGACCCAACAATGAGCAGTTCTTC. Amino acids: CAISARPNNEQFF.

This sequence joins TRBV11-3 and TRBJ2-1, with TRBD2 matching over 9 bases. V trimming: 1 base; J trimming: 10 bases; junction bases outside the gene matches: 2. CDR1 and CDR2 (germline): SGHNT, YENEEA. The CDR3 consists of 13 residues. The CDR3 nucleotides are TGTGCCAGCAGCTTAGGGCTAGCGGGAGAGCAGTTCTTC. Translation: CASSLGLAGEQFF.

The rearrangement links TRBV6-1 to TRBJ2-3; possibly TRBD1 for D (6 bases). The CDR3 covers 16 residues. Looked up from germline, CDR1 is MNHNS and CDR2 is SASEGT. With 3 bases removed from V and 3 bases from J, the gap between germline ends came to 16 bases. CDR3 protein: CASSDLTGFGTDTQYF. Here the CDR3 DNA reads TGTGCCAGCAGTGATCTCACAGGGTTTGGAACAGATACGCAGTATTTT.

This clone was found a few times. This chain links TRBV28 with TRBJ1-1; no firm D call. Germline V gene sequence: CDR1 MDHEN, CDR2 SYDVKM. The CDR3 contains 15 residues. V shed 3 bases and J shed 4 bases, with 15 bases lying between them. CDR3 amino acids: CASSLDLSGITEAFF. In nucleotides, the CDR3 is TGTGCCAGCAGTTTGGACCTCAGCGGTATCACTGAAGCTTTCTTT.

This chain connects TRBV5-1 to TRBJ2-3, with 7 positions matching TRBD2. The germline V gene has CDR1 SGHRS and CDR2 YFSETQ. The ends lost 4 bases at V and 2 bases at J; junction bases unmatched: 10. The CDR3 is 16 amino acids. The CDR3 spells CASSPGGGPSTDTQYF. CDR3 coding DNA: TGCGCCAGCAGCCCTGGGGGGGGACCCTCCACAGATACGCAGTATTTT.